These 2 T cell receptor beta chains share one sample of origin, sequenced in a study of human T cells and chemical hapten exposure (dated by TCRdb to about 2021). Receptor amplification or capture employed RACE. Sequencing was performed on a NextSeq 500. TCRdb itself trimmed the public reads at Q25 with fastp, ran MiXCR and retained productive beta chains. Entries that share a CDR3 protein sequence are merged under the most common genes and DNA. Across this sample there are tens of thousands of distinct CDR3 sequences, with around 12% seen only once. 2.4% of the sample belongs to the ten largest clones. The time point label of this sample denotes: patch test 3, about 24 weeks after DPC sensitization. Interpreted using the paper, the treatment or condition label stands for: therapeutic diphenylcyclopropenone sensitization with weekly scalp DPC. This specimen consisted of whole blood, obtained in connection with sensitization to the hapten diphenylcyclopropenone (DPC). The origin of the receptors is a man aged 30 to 45 with alopecia areata. Some clones in this sample may be carry-over from other donors' samples.

The V and J genes are TRBV20-1 and TRBJ1-1, with D hard to call. Deletions cut 5 bases from V and 1 base from J, with 14 bases between. In germline, CDR1 is DFQATT, CDR2 SNEGSKA (reference sequence). This CDR3 has 14 amino acids. The CDR3 nucleotides read TGCAGTGCTCAGCCCGGACTCTCGAACACTGAAGCTTTCTTT. This gives the protein CSAQPGLSNTEAFF.

Only a few counts were recorded for this clonotype. The chain recombines TRBV3-1 with TRBJ2-2; maybe TRBD2 (5 bases). This CDR3 spans 14 amino acids. Trimming shortened V by 1 base and J by 2 bases, and 5 bases separated the two germline ends. Germline CDR1 reads LGHDT; CDR2 reads YNNKEL (reference sequence). The CDR3 DNA follows: TGTGCCAGCAGCCAAGCGGGAAACACCGGGGAGCTGTTTTTT. It specifies CASSQAGNTGELFF.